This T cell receptor (beta chain) was found in a study of T cell responses to AZD1222 COVID-19 vaccine. Regarding the study as a whole: Vaccination with two AZD1222 doses was followed by a rise in Spike-specific TCR breadth and depth.

The protocol was immunoSEQ multiplex PCR, while the TCRdb copy is restricted to in-frame clones and leaves out a portion. The sample consists of under 140,000 clones, over 85% of them appearing once. The analysis combined second doses at about 4 or about 12 weeks. This clone occurred once. As yet, its antigen is unknown. The specimen was peripheral blood, collected 28 days after the second AZD1222 dose. The origin of this receptor is an adult who received the AZD1222 COVID-19 vaccine.

The CDR3 loop reads CASSSRTGGNQPQHF. The CDR3 nucleotides read TGTGCCAGCAGCTCCCGGACAGGGGGCAATCAGCCCCAGCATTTT. The chain recombines TRBV7-2 with TRBJ1-5; 9 bases agree with TRBD1. In germline, CDR1 is SGHTA, CDR2 FQGNSA. The CDR3 is 15 amino acids. The V and J ends lost 4 bases and 2 bases, in that order; junction bases with no gene match: 3.